This T cell receptor beta chain was documented in a study of T cell repertoires in cytomegalovirus infection. Study background: From public TCR beta signatures came an indication of both CMV infection and matching HLA type.

This clonotype was found a few times. Its antigen is unknown. Each CDR3 protein is one row after TCRdb ran MiXCR on the reads. The sample carries fewer than 250,000 distinct CDR3 sequences, roughly 12% recorded once. Study-level findings and limits: There were HLA-C-restricted CMV-specific TCR beta clonotypes dominating the ex vivo response.

CDR3 size: 16 residues. From germline, CDR1 is KGHSH and CDR2 LQKENI. V lost 3 bases and J lost 1; bases outside the gene matches: 2. This receptor was taken from a human donor in good health (CMV status not recorded). Some clones in this sample may be carry-over from other donors' samples. This chain connects TRBV18 to TRBJ2-5, with TRBD2 matching over 13 bases. Material for sequencing was PBMCs. Here the CDR3 reads CASSPWTSGGQETQYF. DNA of the CDR3: TGTGCCAGCTCACCCTGGACTAGCGGGGGCCAAGAGACCCAGTACTTC.